The sequence of this T cell receptor beta chain was determined in a study of T cell repertoires in cytomegalovirus infection (dated by TCRdb to between 2018 and 2021). Regarding the research as a whole: Because public TCR beta signatures pointed to carriage of CMV infection together with the matching HLA type, the HLA type of each donor mattered for the analysis.

The sample was run on an Illumina HiSeq 1500. TCRdb itself trimmed the public reads at Q25 with fastp, ran MiXCR and retained productive beta chains. Records with the same CDR3 protein are collapsed into one entry carrying the most frequent genes and DNA. Present in this sample are approximately 260,000 distinct CDR3 sequences, 17% of which were seen just once. The top ten constitute around half of the sample. CDR1 and CDR2 are drawn from the germline V gene (reference sequence): DFQATT, SNEGSKA. The CDR3 goes from the cysteine to the phenylalanine over 13 residues. Only CDR3 DNA is held: 39 bases, read in frame from base 1. V is clipped by 1 base and J by 3 bases, and the sequence between their germline boundaries is 9 bases long. In the case of this clonotype: There is no known antigen for this receptor. No base qualities exist here, and no much larger clone lies one base off it.

Summary of the overall study and its limitations: The ex vivo response was dominated by HLA-C-restricted CMV-specific TCR beta clonotypes, and the single most frequent clonotype in two of eight donors was supplied by these HLA-C-restricted clonotypes. Cumulative frequency of public TCR beta family members discriminated carriers of CMV infection plus the relevant HLA type in this cohort and an independent roughly 320-donor cohort.

The specimen was CD8+ T cells from PBMCs. The clonotype was recovered from a human donor in good health (CMV status not recorded). Some clones in this sample may be carry-over from other donors' samples. Rearrangement joined TRBV20-1 to TRBJ1-1; the D gene cannot be resolved reliably. The CDR3 protein: CSARGAGYTEAFF. In nucleotides, the sequence is TGCAGTGCTAGAGGAGCTGGGTACACTGAAGCTTTCTTT.